This TCR beta chain stems from a study of cytomegalovirus exposure and HLA in healthy donors. PCR involved 60 Vbeta and 13 Jbeta primers. Libraries were prepared by immunoSEQ multiplex PCR; TCRdb keeps only in-frame clonotypes and omits some of them. The repertoire includes about 88,000 clones, 85% to 90% of them detected once, and approximately 2.2% sits in the top ten. Germline lookup yields CDR1 LGHNA and CDR2 YSLEER. The V end lost 0 bases, the J end lost 13 bases, and 19 bases lay between the germline ends. The CDR3 is 15 amino acids. The count of this clone is one. The gene calls are TRBV4-3 and TRBJ2-1, with a weak D call TRBD1 (7 bases). The source of this sequence is a man aged 18 to 29 in good health and CMV-seronegative. What was sequenced was PBMCs. In DNA, the CDR3 is TGCGCCAGCAGCCAAGAATCGGGCCAGCAGGGGGGTCAGTTCTTC. Its translation is CASSQESGQQGGQFF.